These T cell receptor beta chains were read from a single sample in a study of OX40 agonist ivuxolimab in advanced cancers. Assay used: immunoSEQ multiplex PCR; TCRdb lists only in-frame clones, some missing. The table lists some 70,000 clones, approximately 80% of them singletons. The sequencing here drew on CD4+ or CD8+ T cells sorted from blood, taken in a trial of the OX40 agonist ivuxolimab. These receptors were obtained from an adult with an advanced solid tumor such as melanoma, head and neck, liver or kidney cancer. CDR3s include the opening cysteine and the closing phenylalanine or tryptophan. The D gene is left open where the match is weak. The size field is filled for only some rows; it gives once, few, many or a size class.

J gene,clone size,V gene,D gene,CDR3 DNA,CDR3 protein
TRBJ2-2,NA,TRBV6-5,TRBD1,TGTGCCAGCAGTTACGACAGGGTTAGAACCGGGGAGCTGTTTTTT,CASSYDRVRTGELFF
TRBJ1-3,NA,TRBV7-9,TRBD1,TGTGCCAGCAGACAGGGGGAAAACACCATATATTTT,CASRQGENTIYF
TRBJ2-7,NA,TRBV28,TRBD1,TGTGCCAGCAGCGGCCGTGGGACAGGCTACTACGAGCAGTACTTC,CASSGRGTGYYEQYF
TRBJ2-3,NA,TRBV23-1,TRBD2,TGCGCCAGCAGCAGGCGAGCGGGGGGGCCGTTTATGTGGACAGATACGCAGTATTTT,CASSRRAGGPFMWTDTQYF
TRBJ2-1,NA,TRBV10-3,NA,TGTGCCATCAGTGAGGGACATTACAATGAGCAGTTCTTC,CAISEGHYNEQFF
TRBJ1-6,NA,TRBV5-1,TRBD1,TGCGCCAGCAGCTTTCAGGACAGGATCACCTATAATTCACCCCTCCACTTT,CASSFQDRITYNSPLHF
TRBJ1-2,NA,TRBV29-1,TRBD1,TGCAGCGTGGACAGGGATGATGGCTACACCTTC,CSVDRDDGYTF
TRBJ1-3,NA,TRBV6-6,NA,TGTGCCAGCACTACTGACCTTCGGGGAAACACCATATATTTT,CASTTDLRGNTIYF
TRBJ2-3,NA,TRBV4-1,NA,TGCGCCAGCAGCCAAGATTGGGGGGCGGGCACAGATACGCAGTATTTT,CASSQDWGAGTDTQYF
TRBJ2-5,once,TRBV5-4,TRBD2,TGTGCCAGCAGCTTGGGGACTAGCGGGACCAAAGAGACCCAGTACTTC,CASSLGTSGTKETQYF
TRBJ2-2,NA,TRBV28,NA,TGTGCCAGCAGCCCAAGGGACCAGCCCTTGGAGTATGAGGAGCTGTTTTTT,CASSPRDQPLEYEELFF
TRBJ2-7,NA,TRBV7-9,TRBD1,TGTGCCAGCAGCGGGCAATTTGACAGGGACTCCTACGAGCAGTACTTC,CASSGQFDRDSYEQYF
TRBJ2-1,NA,TRBV19,NA,TGTGCCAGTAGTATCGGTGGGGGCGTCAGCTCCTACAATGAGCAGTTCTTC,CASSIGGGVSSYNEQFF
TRBJ2-2,NA,TRBV18,NA,TGTGCCAGCTCACCACCTTACACGTTTAGAGCGAACACCGGGGAGCTGTTTTTT,CASSPPYTFRANTGELFF
TRBJ2-7,NA,TRBV7-9,NA,TGTGCCAGCAGCCGAGCCGTTCACTCGGAGGTCTACTCCTACGAGCAGTACTTC,CASSRAVHSEVYSYEQYF
TRBJ2-7,NA,TRBV6-1,NA,NA,CASSESGRAEQYF
TRBJ2-6,NA,TRBV19,NA,TGTGCCAGTAGGAACAGGGTGGGGTCTGGGGCCAACGTCCTGACTTTC,CASRNRVGSGANVLTF
TRBJ1-2,few,TRBV4-1,NA,TGCGCCAGCAGCCAACGAGGGGAACGGGGCTACACCTTC,CASSQRGERGYTF
TRBJ1-1,NA,TRBV6-6,NA,TGTGCCAGCAGCCCCCACGGGGGGGTGATTGTGACTGAAGCTTTCTTT,CASSPHGGVIVTEAFF
TRBJ2-1,NA,TRBV19,NA,TGTGCCAGTAGTTGGGGGAGAGAGGGTGAGCAGTTCTTC,CASSWGREGEQFF
TRBJ2-1,NA,TRBV9,TRBD2,TGTGCCAGCAGCGTAGACAGCGGGAGACCCAATGAGCAGTTCTTC,CASSVDSGRPNEQFF
TRBJ2-5,once,TRBV10-3,TRBD1,TGTGCCACCCAACGGGGACAGGGATGGGAGACCCAGTACTTC,CATQRGQGWETQYF
TRBJ1-1,NA,TRBV18,NA,TGTGCCAGCTCACCGGCTCGAGCCGGGACGGTGAACACTGAAGCTTTCTTT,CASSPARAGTVNTEAFF
TRBJ2-7,NA,TRBV15,NA,TGTGCCACCAGCAGAGATGGGTGGGGGTACGAGCAGTACTTC,CATSRDGWGYEQYF
TRBJ2-1,NA,TRBV28,TRBD2,TGTGCCAGCAGCTTCGTGGGAGGGAGTAATAATGAGCAGTTCTTC,CASSFVGGSNNEQFF
TRBJ2-1,NA,TRBV5-1,NA,TGCGCCAGCAGCTTGGCCTCCGGAGGAGAGCAGTTCTTC,CASSLASGGEQFF
TRBJ2-2,once,TRBV7-9,NA,TGTGCCAGCAGCTTATGGAGGACCGGGGAGCTGTTTTTT,CASSLWRTGELFF
TRBJ1-6,few,TRBV19,TRBD1,TGTGCCAGTACCGCCGACAGGGATCAGCCCCTCCACTTT,CASTADRDQPLHF
TRBJ2-1,NA,TRBV5-1,TRBD1,TGCGCCAGCAGCTCCCTAGGACAGGGCTCCTACAATGAGCAGTTCTTC,CASSSLGQGSYNEQFF
TRBJ1-2,NA,TRBV30,NA,TGTGCCTGGAGTTTTACCAGGGCCCTCTATGGCTACACCTTC,CAWSFTRALYGYTF
TRBJ1-1,NA,TRBV5-1,NA,TGCGCCAGCAGCAGCCAGCCGGGCACTGAAGCTTTCTTT,CASSSQPGTEAFF
TRBJ2-7,NA,TRBV6-1,NA,TGTGCCAGCAGTGAGGACGGGGGTTGGTACGAGCAGTACTTC,CASSEDGGWYEQYF
TRBJ2-4,once,TRBV19,TRBD1,TGTGCCAGTAGTATCAGGGGGCAGGACATTCAGTACTTC,CASSIRGQDIQYF
TRBJ2-2,NA,TRBV5-1,NA,TGCGCCAGCAGCCCCGGGCAGGGTATCTCCGGGGAGCTGTTTTTT,CASSPGQGISGELFF
TRBJ1-2,NA,TRBV5-6,NA,TGTGCCAGCAGCTCGAGAGGGCGGGGGAATAACTATGGCTACACCTTC,CASSSRGRGNNYGYTF
TRBJ2-1,NA,TRBV5-1,TRBD2,TGCGCCAGCAGCTTGGAAAATAGCGGGAGCAATGAGCAGTTCTTC,CASSLENSGSNEQFF
TRBJ1-1,NA,TRBV2,NA,TGTGCCAGCAGCGCCTCGGGACATCAGAACACTGAAGCTTTCTTT,CASSASGHQNTEAFF
TRBJ2-3,NA,TRBV5-1,NA,TGCGCCAGCAGCTTGGAGGGACTTTCGGCAGATACGCAGTATTTT,CASSLEGLSADTQYF
TRBJ2-1,NA,TRBV6-5,TRBD2,TGTGCCAGCAAACTAGCGGGAGGGTGGGGTGAGCAGTTCTTC,CASKLAGGWGEQFF
TRBJ2-1,NA,TRBV28,TRBD1,TGTGCCAGCACAAGACCCGGGACAGGGGGCATCTATGAGCAGTTCTTC,CASTRPGTGGIYEQFF
TRBJ1-5,NA,TRBV27,TRBD1,TGTGCCAGCAGTTTAGACAGGGATCAGCCCCAGCATTTT,CASSLDRDQPQHF
TRBJ2-7,NA,TRBV28,NA,TGTGCCAGCAGTTCCAGGACGGGATCCTACGAGCAGTACTTC,CASSSRTGSYEQYF
TRBJ2-1,NA,TRBV28,TRBD2,TGTGCCAGCAGTAAGTCTAGCGGGAGGGAGCAGTTCTTC,CASSKSSGREQFF
TRBJ2-3,NA,TRBV9,NA,TGTGCCAGCAGCGTAGGGGGGGCCTCTAGCACAGATACGCAGTATTTT,CASSVGGASSTDTQYF
TRBJ1-2,NA,TRBV21-1,NA,TGTGCCAGCAGCAAAGAGCACACCTACTATGGCTACACCTTC,CASSKEHTYYGYTF
TRBJ1-3,NA,TRBV27,NA,TGTGCCAGCAGTTTGGGGGGGGCTGGAAACACCATATATTTT,CASSLGGAGNTIYF
TRBJ2-2,NA,TRBV9,TRBD2,TGTGCCAGCACCCTCGGAGCGGGAGAGGGGACCGGGGAGCTGTTTTTT,CASTLGAGEGTGELFF